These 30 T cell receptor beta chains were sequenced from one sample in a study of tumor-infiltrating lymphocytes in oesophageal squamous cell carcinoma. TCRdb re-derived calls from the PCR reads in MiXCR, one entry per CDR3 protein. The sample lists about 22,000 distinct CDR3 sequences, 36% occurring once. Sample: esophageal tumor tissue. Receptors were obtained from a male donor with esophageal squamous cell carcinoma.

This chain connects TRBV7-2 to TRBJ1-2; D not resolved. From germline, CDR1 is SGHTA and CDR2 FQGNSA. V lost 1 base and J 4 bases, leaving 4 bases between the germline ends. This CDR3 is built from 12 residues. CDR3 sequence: CASSLGSYGYTF. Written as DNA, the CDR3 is TGTGCCAGCAGCTTAGGCAGCTATGGCTACACCTTC.

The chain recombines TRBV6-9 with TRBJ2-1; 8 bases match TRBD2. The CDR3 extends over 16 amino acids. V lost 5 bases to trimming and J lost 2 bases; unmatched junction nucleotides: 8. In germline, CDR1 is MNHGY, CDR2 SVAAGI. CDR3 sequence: CASSNPYSGTYNEQFF. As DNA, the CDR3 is TGTGCCAGCAGTAATCCTTATAGCGGGACCTACAATGAGCAGTTCTTC.

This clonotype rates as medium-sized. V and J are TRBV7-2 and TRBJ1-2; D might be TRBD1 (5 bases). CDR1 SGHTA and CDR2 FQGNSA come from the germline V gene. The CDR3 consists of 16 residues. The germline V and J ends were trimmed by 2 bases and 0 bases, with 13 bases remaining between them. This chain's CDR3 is CASSLSGGLSNYGYTF. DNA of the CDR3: TGTGCCAGCAGCTTAAGTGGGGGATTGTCTAACTATGGCTACACCTTC.

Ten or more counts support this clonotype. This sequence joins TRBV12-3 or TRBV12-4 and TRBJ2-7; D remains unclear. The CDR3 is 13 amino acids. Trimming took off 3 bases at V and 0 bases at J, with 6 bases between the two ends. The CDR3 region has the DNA TGTGCCAGCAGTTTGAGGTTCTCCTACGAGCAGTACTTC. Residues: CASSLRFSYEQYF.

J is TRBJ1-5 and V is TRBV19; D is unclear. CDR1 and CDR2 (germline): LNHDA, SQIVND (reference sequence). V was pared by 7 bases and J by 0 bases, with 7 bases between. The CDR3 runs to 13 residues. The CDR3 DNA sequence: TGTGCCAGTAACGATTATAGCAATCAGCCCCAGCATTTT. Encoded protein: CASNDYSNQPQHF. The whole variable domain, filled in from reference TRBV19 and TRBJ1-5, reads DGGITQSPKYLFRKEGQNVTLSCEQNLNHDAMYWYRQDPGQGLRLIYYSQIVNDFQKGDIAEGYSVSREKKESFPLTVTSAQKNPTAFYLCASNDYSNQPQHFGDGTRLSIL.

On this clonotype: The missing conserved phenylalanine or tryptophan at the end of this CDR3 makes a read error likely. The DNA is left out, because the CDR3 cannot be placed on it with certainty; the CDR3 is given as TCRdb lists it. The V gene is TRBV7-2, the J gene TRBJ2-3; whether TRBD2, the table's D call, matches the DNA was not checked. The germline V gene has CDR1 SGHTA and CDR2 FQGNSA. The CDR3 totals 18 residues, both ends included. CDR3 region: CASSGSGLAGAHEQYFGP.

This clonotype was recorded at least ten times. CDR3 loop: CASSLNLPGVDYEQYF. CDR3 nucleotide sequence: TGCGCCAGCAGCTTGAACCTGCCGGGAGTAGACTACGAGCAGTACTTC. This chain connects TRBV5-1 to TRBJ2-7, with D perhaps TRBD2 (6 bases). The CDR3 length is 16 residues. Deletions cut 1 base from V and 3 bases from J, with 17 bases between. CDR1 and CDR2 (germline): SGHRS, YFSETQ.

The CDR3 loop reads CASSLAGGENEQYF. The CDR3 DNA is TGTGCCAGTAGTCTAGCGGGAGGGGAGAATGAGCAGTACTTC. The chain carries TRBV19 and TRBJ2-7; the match to TRBD2 covers 12 bases. This CDR3 comprises 14 residues. V dropped 5 bases and J dropped 7; count of bases not matched to a gene: 6. Germline V gene data show CDR1 as LNHDA and CDR2 as SQIVND (reference sequence). Together with reference TRBV19 and TRBJ2-7, the CDR3 gives the full variable domain: DGGITQSPKYLFRKEGQNVTLSCEQNLNHDAMYWYRQDPGQGLRLIYYSQIVNDFQKGDIAEGYSVSREKKESFPLTVTSAQKNPTAFYLCASSLAGGENEQYFGPGTRLTVT.

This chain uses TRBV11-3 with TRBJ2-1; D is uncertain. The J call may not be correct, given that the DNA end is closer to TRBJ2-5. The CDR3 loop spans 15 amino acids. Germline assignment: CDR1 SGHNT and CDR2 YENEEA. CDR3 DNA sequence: TGTGCCAGCAGCGTAGGCGGTAATGGCCAAGAGACCCAGTACTTC. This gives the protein CASSVGGNGQETQYF.

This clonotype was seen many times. The CDR3 bases are TGTGCCAGCAGTTTTATAGTGACTAGCGGGAGCGGTGATACGCAGTATTTT. Protein product: CASSFIVTSGSGDTQYF. V usage is TRBV28 and J usage is TRBJ2-3, with 12 bases matching TRBD2. There are 17 residues in the CDR3. Germline V gene sequence: CDR1 MDHEN, CDR2 SYDVKM. V trimming: 3 bases; J trimming: 6 bases; junction bases outside the gene matches: 10.

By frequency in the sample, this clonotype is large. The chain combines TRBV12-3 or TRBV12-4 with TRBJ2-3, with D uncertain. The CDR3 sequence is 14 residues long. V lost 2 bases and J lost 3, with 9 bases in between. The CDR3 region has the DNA TGTGCCAGCAGTTTATCTGGACGGACAGATACGCAGTATTTT. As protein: CASSLSGRTDTQYF.

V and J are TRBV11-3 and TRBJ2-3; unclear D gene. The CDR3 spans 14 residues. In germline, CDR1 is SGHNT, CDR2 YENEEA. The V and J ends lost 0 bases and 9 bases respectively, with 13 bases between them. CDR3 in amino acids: CASSLEAGSFTQYF. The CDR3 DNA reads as TGTGCCAGCAGCTTAGAAGCAGGTAGCTTCACGCAGTATTTT.

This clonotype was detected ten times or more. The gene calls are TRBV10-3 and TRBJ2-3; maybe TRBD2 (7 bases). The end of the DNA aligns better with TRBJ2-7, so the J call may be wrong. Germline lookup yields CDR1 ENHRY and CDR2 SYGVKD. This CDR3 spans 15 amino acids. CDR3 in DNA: TGTGCCATCAGTGGGGGTCGGGGGGCTTGGTACGAGCAGTACTTC. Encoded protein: CAISGGRGAWYEQYF.

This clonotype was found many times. Here the CDR3 reads CASSDKPEGVSNYGYTF. CDR3 in DNA: TGTGCCAGCAGTGACAAACCAGAGGGGGTATCTAACTATGGCTACACCTTC. The rearrangement links TRBV6-1 to TRBJ1-2; maybe TRBD1 (6 bases). Germline V gene sequence: CDR1 MNHNS, CDR2 SASEGT. The CDR3 totals 17 residues. Trimming shortened V by 3 bases and J by 0 bases, and 17 bases separated the two germline ends.

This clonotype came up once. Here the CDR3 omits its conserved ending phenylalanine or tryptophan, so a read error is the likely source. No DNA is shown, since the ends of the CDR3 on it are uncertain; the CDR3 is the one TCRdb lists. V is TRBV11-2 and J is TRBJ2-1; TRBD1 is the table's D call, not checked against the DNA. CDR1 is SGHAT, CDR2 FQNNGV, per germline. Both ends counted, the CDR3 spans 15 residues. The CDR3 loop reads CASSWGSTYGYTFGS.

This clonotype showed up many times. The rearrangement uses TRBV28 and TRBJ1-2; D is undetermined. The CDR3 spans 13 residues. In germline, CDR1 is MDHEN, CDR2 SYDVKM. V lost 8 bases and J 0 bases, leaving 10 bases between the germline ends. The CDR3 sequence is CASRGNTNYGYTF. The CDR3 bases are TGTGCCAGCCGTGGGAATACTAACTATGGCTACACCTTC.

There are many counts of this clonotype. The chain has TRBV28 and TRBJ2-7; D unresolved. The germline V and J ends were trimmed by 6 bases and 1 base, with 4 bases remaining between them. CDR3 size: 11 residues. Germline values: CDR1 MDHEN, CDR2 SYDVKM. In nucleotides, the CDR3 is TGTGCCAGCAGGAGGTCCTACGAGCAGTACTTC. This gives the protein CASRRSYEQYF. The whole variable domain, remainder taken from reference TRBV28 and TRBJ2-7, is DVKVTQSSRYLVKRTGEKVFLECVQDMDHENMFWYRQDPGLGLRLIYFSYDVKMKEKGDIPEGYSVSREKKERFSLILESASTNQTSMYLCASRRSYEQYFGPGTRLTVT.

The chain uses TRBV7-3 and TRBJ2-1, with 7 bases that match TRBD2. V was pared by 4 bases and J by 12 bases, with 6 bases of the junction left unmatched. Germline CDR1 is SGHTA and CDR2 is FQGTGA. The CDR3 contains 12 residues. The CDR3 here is CASSSGAGLQFF. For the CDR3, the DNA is TGTGCCAGCAGCTCTGGAGCGGGATTGCAGTTCTTC.

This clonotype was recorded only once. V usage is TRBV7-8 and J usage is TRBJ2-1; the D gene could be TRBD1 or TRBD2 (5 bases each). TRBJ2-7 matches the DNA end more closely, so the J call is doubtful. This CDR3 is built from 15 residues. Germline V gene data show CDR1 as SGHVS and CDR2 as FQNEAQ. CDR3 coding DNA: TGTGCCAGCAGCTCTTTACTAGGTGGGACCGGGGAGCAGTACTTC. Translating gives CASSSLLGGTGEQYF.

CDR3 loop: CASSFGTGKQPQHF. For the CDR3, the DNA is TGTGCCAGCAGCTTTGGGACAGGGAAACAGCCCCAGCATTTT. V and J are TRBV7-6 and TRBJ1-5, with 9 bases aligning to TRBD1. There are 14 residues in the CDR3. The V and J ends lost 3 bases and 7 bases, in that order; junction bases with no gene match: 4. Germline V gene lookup returns CDR1 SGHVS and CDR2 FNYEAQ. The entire variable domain, with the rest obtained from reference TRBV7-6 and TRBJ1-5, is as follows: GAGVSQSPRYKVTKRGQDVALRCDPISGHVSLYWYRQALGQGPEFLTYFNYEAQQDKSGLPNDRFSAERPEGSISTLTIQRTEQRDSAMYRCASSFGTGKQPQHFGDGTRLSIL.

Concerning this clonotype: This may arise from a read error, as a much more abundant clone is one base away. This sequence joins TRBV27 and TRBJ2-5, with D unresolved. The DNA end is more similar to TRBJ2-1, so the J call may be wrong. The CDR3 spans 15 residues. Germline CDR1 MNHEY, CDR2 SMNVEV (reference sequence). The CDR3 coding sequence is TGTGCCAGCAGTTTTATGGGCCCAGTCTCCTACGAGCAGTTCTTC. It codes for CASSFMGPVSYEQFF.

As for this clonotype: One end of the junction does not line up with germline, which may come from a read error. Written as DNA, the CDR3 is TGTGCCAGCAGTGGATTCTACTATGGGGCCAACGTGCTGACTTTC. This gives the protein CASSGFYYGANVLTF. V is TRBV6-2 or TRBV6-3 and J is TRBJ2-6; maybe TRBD1 (5 bases). The CDR3 has 15 amino acids. The V gene's germline CDR1 is MNHEY and CDR2 SVGEGT.

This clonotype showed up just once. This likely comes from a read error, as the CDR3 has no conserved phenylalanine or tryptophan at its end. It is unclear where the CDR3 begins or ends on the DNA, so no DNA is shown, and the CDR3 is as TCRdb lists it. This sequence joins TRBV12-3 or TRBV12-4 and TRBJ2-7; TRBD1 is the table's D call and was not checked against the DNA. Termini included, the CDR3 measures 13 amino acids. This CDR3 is CASSYRTGDELFL.

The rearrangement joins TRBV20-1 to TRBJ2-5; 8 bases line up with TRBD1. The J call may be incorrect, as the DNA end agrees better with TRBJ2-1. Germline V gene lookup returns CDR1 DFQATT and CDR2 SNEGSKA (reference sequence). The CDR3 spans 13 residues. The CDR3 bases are TGCAGTGGACAATGGACAGGGTATAATGAGCAGTTCTTC. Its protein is CSGQWTGYNEQFF.

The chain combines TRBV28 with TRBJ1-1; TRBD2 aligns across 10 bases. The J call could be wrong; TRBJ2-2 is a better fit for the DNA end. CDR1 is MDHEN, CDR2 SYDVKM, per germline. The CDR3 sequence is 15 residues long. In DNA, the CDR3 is TGTGCCAGCAGTTTACTAGCGGGGGACACCGGGGAGCTGTTTTTT. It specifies CASSLLAGDTGELFF.

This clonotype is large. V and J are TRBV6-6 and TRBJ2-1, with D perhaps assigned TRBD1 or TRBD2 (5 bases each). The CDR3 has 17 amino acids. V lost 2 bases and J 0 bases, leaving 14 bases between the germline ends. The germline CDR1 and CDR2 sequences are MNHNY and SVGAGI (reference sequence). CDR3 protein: CASSYTAGTHSYNEQFF. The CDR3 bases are TGTGCCAGCAGTTACACCGCCGGGACCCACTCCTACAATGAGCAGTTCTTC.

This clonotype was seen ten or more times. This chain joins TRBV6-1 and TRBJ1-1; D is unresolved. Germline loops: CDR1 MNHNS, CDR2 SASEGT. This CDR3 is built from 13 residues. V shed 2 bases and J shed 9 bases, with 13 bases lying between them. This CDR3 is CASSERRGGQAFF. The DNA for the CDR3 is TGTGCCAGCAGTGAACGTCGCGGCGGACAAGCTTTCTTT.

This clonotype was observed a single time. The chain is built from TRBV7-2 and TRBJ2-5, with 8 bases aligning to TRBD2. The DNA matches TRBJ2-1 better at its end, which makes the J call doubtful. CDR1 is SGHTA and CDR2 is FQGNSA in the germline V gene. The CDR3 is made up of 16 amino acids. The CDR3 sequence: CASSLAGPGLGGEQFF. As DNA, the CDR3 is TGTGCCAGCAGCTTAGCGGGTCCGGGACTAGGAGGTGAGCAGTTCTTC.

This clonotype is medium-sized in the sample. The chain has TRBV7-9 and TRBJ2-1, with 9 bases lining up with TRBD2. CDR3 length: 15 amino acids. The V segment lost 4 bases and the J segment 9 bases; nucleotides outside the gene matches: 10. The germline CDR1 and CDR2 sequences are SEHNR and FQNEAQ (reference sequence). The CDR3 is CASSSRISGSTEQFF. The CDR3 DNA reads TGTGCCAGCAGCTCCAGAATTAGCGGGAGCACTGAGCAGTTCTTC.

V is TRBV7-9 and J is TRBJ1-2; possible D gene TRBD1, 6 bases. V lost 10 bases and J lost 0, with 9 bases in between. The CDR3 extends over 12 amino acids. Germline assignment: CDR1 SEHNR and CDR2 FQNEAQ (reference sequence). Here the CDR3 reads CATTGTNYGYTF. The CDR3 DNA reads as TGTGCCACCACAGGGACTAACTATGGCTACACCTTC.